The T cell receptor (beta chain) under discussion was sequenced for a study of blood T cell repertoires in COVID-19. Across the study: COVID-19 samples from acute and convalescent phases originated in the United States, Italy and Spain. PBMCs, B-cell-depleted T cells, or T cells were the source of the cDNA or gDNA that made up the material.

CDR3 length: 13 residues. Trimming took off 2 bases at V and 4 bases at J, with 8 bases between the two ends. CDR1 and CDR2 from the germline V gene are WNHNN and SYGVQD (reference sequence). Original analysis: The authors estimated nucleated cell counts from reference gene primer amplification. Clones were read by immunoSEQ multiplex PCR, and TCRdb kept only the in-frame ones, dropping some. The DNA was the basis for D and trimming; V, J and clone size are from that table. The sample contains roughly 120,000 clones, 88% of which appear only once. The sequence was collected from a woman in her forties or fifties with acute or convalescent COVID-19. The J gene is TRBJ1-2, the V gene TRBV10-1; D gene unclear. Source material: peripheral blood. CDR3 loop: CASSETSFYGYTF. CDR3 DNA: TGCGCCAGCAGTGAGACGAGTTTCTATGGCTACACCTTC.